This T cell receptor beta chain was sequenced in a study of blood T cell repertoires in COVID-19. The germline V gene has CDR1 MGHRA and CDR2 YSYEKL. The ends lost 1 base at V and 3 bases at J; junction bases unmatched: 4. This CDR3 comprises 16 residues. Using immunoSEQ multiplex PCR, the repertoire was profiled, and TCRdb retains in-frame clones only, with some absent. This table has more than 250,000 clones, 86% appearing once. This receptor was identified in a woman younger than 35 who had recovered from COVID-19. Sequenced material: PBMCs or T cells enriched from blood (not recorded which). This chain joins TRBV4-1 and TRBJ2-7; TRBD2 agrees at 12 bases. The CDR3 sequence is CASSQVATSGGYEQYF. The CDR3 region has the DNA TGCGCCAGCAGCCAAGTGGCGACTAGCGGGGGCTACGAGCAGTACTTC.